This TCR beta chain was recovered during a study of OX40 agonist ivuxolimab in advanced cancers. Study-wide background: Patients were treated with intravenous ivuxolimab, dosed at 0.01 to 10 mg/kg and infused every 2 weeks. Patients enrolled in dose escalation were diagnosed with hepatocellular carcinoma, melanoma, renal cell or head and neck cancer.

Trimming cost V 2 bases and J 6 bases, with 10 bases left between them. The germline CDR1 and CDR2 sequences are SGHDN and FVKESK. CDR3 length: 13 amino acids. Patients with autoimmune history or systemic immunosuppression were excluded. TCRdb's table, derived via immunoSEQ multiplex PCR, lists solely in-frame clones and lacks some. Of 65,000 to 95,000 clones listed, roughly 90% are singletons. The sample consisted of CD4+ or CD8+ T cells sorted from blood, taken in a trial of the OX40 agonist ivuxolimab. The sequence derives from an adult with an advanced solid tumor such as melanoma, head and neck, liver or kidney cancer. The rearrangement uses TRBV14 and TRBJ1-2, with unresolved D. The CDR3 spells CASSQFILDGYTF. CDR3 nucleotide sequence: TGTGCCAGCAGCCAATTTATCCTAGATGGCTACACCTTC.